This entry describes one T cell receptor (beta chain). This clone's antigen is unknown. No per-base quality is available; no much larger clone lies one base away. All of the isolated RNA was reverse transcribed with the High Capacity cDNA Reverse Transcription Kit, so expressed TCRB transcripts were sequenced. Deep immunoSEQ sequencing was performed on naive, central memory and regulatory T cell samples, with an average of roughly 4 million total reads per sample. After sorted cells were lysed in RLT buffer, RNA was extracted with DNase-treated RNeasy Micro or Mini kits, with the choice depending on cell number. Each cell subset was processed separately to prevent cross-contamination, with patient and healthy donor samples processed together. The immunoSEQ multiplex PCR was used to amplify TCRB sequences from cDNA, generating 87-bp fragments that spanned the CDR3 region. Amplicons were sequenced on the Illumina HiSeq platform. In the original analysis: Synthetic template baselines were used to correct PCR bias computationally, reads within Hamming distance 2 were collapsed, and singletons that could not be merged were discarded. By aligning reads against IMGT, V, D and J genes, CDR3 length, and insertions or deletions at six rearrangement sites were assigned. Within each subset, clonotype counts were normalized to sorted cell number, after which true diversity and Gini coefficients were computed with the tcR R package. Repertoire sharing was quantified using the overlap coefficient calculated on TCRB nucleotide sequences. Out-of-frame TCRB sequences from naive cells were analyzed as a proxy for the pre-selection repertoire. Here the immuneACCESS table is served through TCRdb, limited to in-frame sequences with V and J called. Missing clones are a known gap in these copies; in checked studies unresolved V genes cover under half, and the rest lacks a known reason. The V and J calls and clone size come from that table; D and trimming were worked out from the DNA. This sample lists roughly 240,000 clones; less than 15% were detected once. The ten largest make up about 0.027% of the sample.

V has 9 bases trimmed and J has 1 base trimmed; junction bases matching no gene number 4. From the germline V gene (reference sequence), CDR1 is LNHDA and CDR2 is SQIVND. Taken from cysteine to phenylalanine, the CDR3 has 14 residues. Only the CDR3 portion is preserved as DNA: 42 bases, with reading frame beginning at the first base. From each donor, a single peripheral blood sample of about 100 mL on average was drawn into heparinised tubes. A BD FACSAria II and a panel including CD45RO, CCR7, CD25, CD127, CD95 and CD27 were used to sort naive, central memory, regulatory and stem cell-like memory CD4+ T cells. All sorted populations exceeded 98% purity. PBMCs were isolated right away by Lymphoprep density gradient centrifugation and were stained directly, without culture. Samples were stained and sorted in pairs, with one healthy donor and one patient per experiment, so that batch effects were minimized.

This entry belongs to a study of beta chain features in type 1 diabetes (dated by TCRdb to the late 2010s). Broadly, across the study: Mean age, gender distribution, total cell number and subset yield did not differ between patients and healthy donors. Whereas all 30 or so donors provided naive and central memory subsets, regulatory and stem cell-like memory subsets were isolated from just 8 patients and roughly 8 healthy donors. In the study, recently diagnosed type 1 diabetes patients and matched healthy donors were compared on the TCRB repertoires of their sorted circulating CD4+ T cell subsets. A total of about 110 million sorted cells were examined across all samples, and the number of cells per subset was strongly correlated with RNA yield.

Paper-wide results and their limitations: In all four CD4+ subsets, TCRB CDR3 length was moderately but significantly shorter in type 1 diabetes patients. Only small numbers of individuals were included in the HLA sub-analyses, which left unresolved whether HLA type had any influence on TCRB rearrangement. PCR might favor shorter templates, but patient and control samples were amplified and corrected together, so any skew would affect both groups equally. Patients with type 1 diabetes made fewer insertions and deleted more nucleotides at VDJ recombination sites, implying thymic rearrangement abnormalities. Naive, central memory and regulatory TCRB repertoires appeared to be more alike among patients than among healthy donors. Because cDNA rather than genomic DNA was sequenced, highly expressing activated cells could have been over-represented, although no difference in activation and CD3 levels was found between groups.

This receptor was taken from a woman in her thirties or forties in good health. The specimen sequenced was naive CD4+ T cells from blood. Taken with the paper, the label for cell subset or site translates to: true naive CD4+ T cells. The chain uses TRBV19 and TRBJ1-1; the central 11 bases match TRBD1. This receptor carries the CDR3 CASRDRGSNTEAFF. The sequenced DNA is TGTGCCAGCCGGGACAGGGGGTCGAACACTGAAGCTTTCTTT.